This entry lists 19 T cell receptor beta chains sequenced from one sample in a study of blood T cell repertoires in COVID-19 (dated by TCRdb to between 2020 and 2021). The library was built by means of the immunoSEQ multiplex PCR assay. TCRdb re-hosts the immuneACCESS table, in-frame sequences only. Its copies lack some clones; in the studies checked, an unresolved V gene accounts for under half of them, and the cause for the rest is not known. In all, the sample holds a few hundred thousand clones, and about 90% of those were seen once. The top ten constitute 1.2% of the sample. The sample was PBMCs or T cells enriched from blood (not recorded which). Every receptor here comes from a young man who had recovered from COVID-19.

The rearrangement uses TRBV11-3 and TRBJ1-1, with TRBD1 as a possible D gene (5 bases). This CDR3 comprises 13 residues. The V end was cut by 4 bases, the J end by 1 base, with 7 bases between. The germline gives CDR1 SGHNT, CDR2 YENEEA. The CDR3 nucleotides read TGTGCCAGCAGCTATACAGGGAACACTGAAGCTTTCTTT. Translated: CASSYTGNTEAFF.

The chain combines TRBV5-6 with TRBJ1-2; D unresolved. Trimming removed 0 bases at V and 0 bases at J, with 9 bases between. The CDR3 extends over 15 amino acids. The germline gives CDR1 SGHDT, CDR2 YYEEEE. The CDR3 bases are TGTGCCAGCAGCTTGGTGTCCGCGCCTAACTATGGCTACACCTTC. This encodes CASSLVSAPNYGYTF. The full variable domain, its missing parts supplied by reference TRBV5-6 and TRBJ1-2, is DAGVTQSPTHLIKTRGQQVTLRCSPKSGHDTVSWYQQALGQGPQFIFQYYEEEERQRGNFPDRFSGHQFPNYSSELNVNALLLGDSALYLCASSLVSAPNYGYTFGSGTRLTVV.

J is TRBJ2-7 and V is TRBV7-2, with D possibly TRBD2 on 6 matching bases. The CDR3 consists of 13 residues. V was clipped by 0 bases and J by 6 bases, with 9 bases between them. The germline gives CDR1 SGHTA, CDR2 FQGNSA. The CDR3 coding sequence is TGTGCCAGCAGCTTAGCGCTCGGGAGCGAGCAGTACTTC. This codes for CASSLALGSEQYF. Using reference TRBV7-2 and TRBJ2-7 for the parts outside the CDR3, the full variable domain is GAGVSQSPSNKVTEKGKDVELRCDPISGHTALYWYRQSLGQGLEFLIYFQGNSAPDKSGLPSDRFSAERTGGSVSTLTIQRTQQEDSAVYLCASSLALGSEQYFGPGTRLTVT.

The chain has TRBV2 and TRBJ1-4; 8 nucleotides agree with TRBD1. CDR1 and CDR2 from the germline V gene are SNHLY and FYNNEI. This CDR3 is 14 amino acids long. The V segment lost 6 bases and the J segment 4 bases; nucleotides outside the gene matches: 4. CDR3 DNA: TGTGCCAGCAGCGACAGGGGATATAATGAAAAACTGTTTTTT. Its protein is CASSDRGYNEKLFF. Supplemented by reference TRBV2 and TRBJ1-4, the full variable domain reads EPEVTQTPSHQVTQMGQEVILRCVPISNHLYFYWYRQILGQKVEFLVSFYNNEISEKSEIFDDQFSVERPDGSNFTLKIRSTKLEDSAMYFCASSDRGYNEKLFFGSGTQLSVL.

In DNA, the CDR3 is TGTGCCAGCAGCTTCCCGCGGGACAGGGTACGCTCCTACGAGCAGTACTTC. As protein: CASSFPRDRVRSYEQYF. V is TRBV7-2 and J is TRBJ2-7, with 9 nucleotides matching TRBD1. The CDR3 is made up of 17 amino acids. The V gene end was trimmed by 3 bases and the J gene end by 0 bases; junction bases not matched to a gene: 9. The germline gives CDR1 SGHTA, CDR2 FQGNSA.

In its sample, this clone was seen once. The gene calls are TRBV15 and TRBJ1-1; 7 bases are shared with TRBD1. CDR1 is LNHNV, CDR2 YYDKDF, per germline (reference sequence). The CDR3 runs 19 residues. Germline trimming cut 3 bases from V and 5 bases from J; bases unmatched to any gene: 21. Here the CDR3 reads CATSRDYRGEVGNLTEAFF. The CDR3 nucleotides are TGTGCCACCAGCAGGGACTACAGGGGAGAGGTAGGGAACCTGACTGAAGCTTTCTTT.

A single count supports this clone. This chain uses TRBV7-9 with TRBJ1-6; unclear D gene. Germline V gives CDR1 SEHNR, CDR2 FQNEAQ (reference sequence). The CDR3 is made up of 13 amino acids. Between the trimmed V and J ends, which lost 5 bases and 10 bases, there was a span of 12 bases. As DNA, the CDR3 is TGTGCCAGCAGCCAAGGACTGAAATCACCCCTCCACTTT. Protein sequence: CASSQGLKSPLHF. The entire variable domain, with the rest obtained from reference TRBV7-9 and TRBJ1-6, is as follows: DTGVSQNPRHKITKRGQNVTFRCDPISEHNRLYWYRQTLGQGPEFLTYFQNEAQLEKSRLLSDRFSAERPKGSFSTLEIQRTEQGDSAMYLCASSQGLKSPLHFGNGTRLTVT.

The chain combines TRBV6-5 with TRBJ2-7; a possible D gene is TRBD2 (6 bases). The CDR3 is 13 residues long. Between the trimmed V and J ends, which lost 6 bases and 3 bases, there was a span of 12 bases. From germline, CDR1 is MNHEY and CDR2 SVGAGI. CDR3 region: CASRGGEYYEQYF. CDR3 nucleotide sequence: TGTGCCAGCAGAGGCGGGGAATACTACGAGCAGTACTTC.

The chain combines TRBV30 with TRBJ2-3, with D possibly matching TRBD2 (7 bases). V was shortened by 1 base and J by 4 bases, with 15 bases between the two germline ends. This CDR3 spans 15 amino acids. Germline values: CDR1 GTSNPN, CDR2 SVGIG (reference sequence). The CDR3 protein is CAWSAGNGGPDTQYF. DNA for the CDR3: TGTGCCTGGAGTGCGGGGAACGGGGGGCCAGATACGCAGTATTTT.

The rearrangement joins TRBV7-6 to TRBJ1-1; D is ambiguous. CDR1 is SGHVS and CDR2 is FNYEAQ in the germline V gene. The CDR3 totals 16 residues. Trimming took 5 bases from V and 0 from J, leaving 16 bases between them. The CDR3 protein is CASSKLNTELNTEAFF. The CDR3 bases are TGTGCCAGCAGCAAACTGAATACAGAGCTGAACACTGAAGCTTTCTTT.

This clone was observed a few times. The rearrangement links TRBV4-1 to TRBJ1-2; 7 nucleotides align to TRBD1. The CDR3 contains 14 residues. Unmatched junction bases numbered 4, after V lost 4 bases and J lost 2 bases. CDR1 is MGHRA and CDR2 is YSYEKL in the germline V gene. CDR3 sequence (DNA): TGCGCCAGCAGCCGCGGGACAGAGAACTATGGCTACACCTTC. It encodes CASSRGTENYGYTF.

This chain joins TRBV4-1 and TRBJ2-3, with a possible D match to TRBD2 (5 bases). The CDR3 sequence is 16 residues long. V gave up 0 bases and J gave up 0 bases, with 10 bases separating them. In germline, CDR1 is MGHRA, CDR2 YSYEKL. The CDR3 spells CASSQDPGDSTDTQYF. CDR3 DNA: TGCGCCAGCAGCCAAGATCCCGGGGATAGCACAGATACGCAGTATTTT.

This chain connects TRBV7-9 to TRBJ1-5; possibly TRBD1 for D (6 bases). The CDR3 has 15 residues. Trimming stripped 6 bases from V and 0 bases from J, with 12 bases between. Germline loops: CDR1 SEHNR, CDR2 FQNEAQ (reference sequence). CDR3 bases: TGTGCCAGCAGTAAGGGGGGGAATAGCAATCAGCCCCAGCATTTT. Residues: CASSKGGNSNQPQHF.

This clone was seen only a few times. The V and J genes are TRBV11-2 and TRBJ2-5; 7 bases line up with TRBD1. Germline CDR1 reads SGHAT; CDR2 reads FQNNGV. The CDR3 consists of 16 residues. The J segment lost 1 base and the V segment lost 5 bases, leaving 10 bases of the junction unmatched. CDR3 region: CASSRTRDRRQETQYF. CDR3 coding DNA: TGTGCCAGCAGCCGAACCCGGGACAGACGCCAAGAGACCCAGTACTTC. The full variable domain, with the rest looked up from reference TRBV11-2 and TRBJ2-5, is EAGVAQSPRYKIIEKRQSVAFWCNPISGHATLYWYQQILGQGPKLLIQFQNNGVVDDSQLPKDRFSAERLKGVDSTLKIQPAKLEDSAVYLCASSRTRDRRQETQYFGPGTRLLVL.

The CDR3: CASSDWGRSYEQYF. DNA for the CDR3: TGTGCCAGCAGTGACTGGGGCAGGTCCTACGAGCAGTACTTC. The chain uses TRBV2 and TRBJ2-7; possibly TRBD1 for D (5 bases). CDR1 and CDR2 from the germline V gene are SNHLY and FYNNEI. V dropped 3 bases and J dropped 1 base, with 10 bases sitting between them. This CDR3 contains 14 residues.

The chain couples TRBV7-9 to TRBJ2-6; D is possibly TRBD1 (5 bases). Germline CDR1 is SEHNR and CDR2 is FQNEAQ (reference sequence). V was shortened by 4 bases and J by 0 bases, with 10 bases between the two germline ends. The length of the CDR3 is 16 residues. The CDR3 region is CASSSGQRSGANVLTF. The CDR3 coding sequence is TGTGCCAGCAGCTCCGGACAACGCTCTGGGGCCAACGTCCTGACTTTC.

The sample holds one count of this clone. The J gene is TRBJ2-2, the V gene TRBV3-1 (or the pseudogene TRBV3-2); 10 bases fit TRBD1. Germline V gene lookup returns CDR1 LGHDT and CDR2 YNNKEL (reference sequence). J gave up 6 bases and V 4 bases, and 5 bases lay outside the gene matches. The CDR3 sequence is 15 residues long. As DNA, the CDR3 is TGTGCCAGCAGCCTGGGACAGGGGTGGTCCGGGGAGCTGTTTTTT. It codes for CASSLGQGWSGELFF.

This clone was counted a single time. This chain joins TRBV15 and TRBJ2-1; no clear D. V lost 0 bases and J lost 4, with 10 bases in between. This CDR3 comprises 15 residues. Germline V gene lookup returns CDR1 LNHNV and CDR2 YYDKDF (reference sequence). CDR3 loop: CATSRELSKYNEQFF. The CDR3 DNA sequence: TGTGCCACCAGCAGAGAGCTATCTAAGTACAATGAGCAGTTCTTC.

Of note for this clone: The sample has other DNA sequences that encode this CDR3 too. The chain has TRBV27 and TRBJ2-2; the D gene is possibly TRBD2 (5 bases). The CDR3 has 15 amino acids. V was trimmed by 6 bases and J by 5 bases, leaving 16 bases between them. Germline CDR1 reads MNHEY; CDR2 reads SMNVEV (reference sequence). In DNA, the CDR3 is TGTGCCAGCAGCCCAAGGTCGGGGAATACCGGGGAGCTGTTTTTT. This encodes CASSPRSGNTGELFF.